Presented here are 19 T cell receptor beta chains from one specimen sequenced in a study of cytomegalovirus exposure and HLA in healthy donors. Repertoires were generated with immunoSEQ multiplex PCR, while TCRdb's copy carries only in-frame clones and drops some. This table has 120,000 to 150,000 clones, just under 85% appearing once. Sample: PBMCs. The receptors originated from a woman aged 25 to 39 in good health and CMV-seronegative.

The chain uses TRBV29-1 and TRBJ2-1, with 7 bases matching TRBD1. This CDR3 has 13 residues. Losses at the gene ends were 6 bases for V and 2 bases for J; bases not matched to a gene: 4. Per the germline V gene, CDR1 is SQVTM and CDR2 is ANQGSEA. CDR3 coding DNA: TGCAGCGTCCAGACAGGGACCTACAATGAGCAGTTCTTC. Translated: CSVQTGTYNEQFF.

J is TRBJ1-3 and V is TRBV4-1; 7 bases line up with TRBD1. CDR1 and CDR2 from the germline V gene are MGHRA and YSYEKL. The CDR3 loop spans 15 amino acids. The V gene end was trimmed by 3 bases and the J gene end by 10 bases; junction bases not matched to a gene: 12. CDR3 sequence: CASSQPRGGWRTIYF. The CDR3, as DNA: TGCGCCAGCAGCCAGCCGAGAGGGGGCTGGAGGACCATATATTTT.

This sequence joins TRBV7-8 and TRBJ2-3; 13 bases map to TRBD2. The V and J ends lost 4 bases and 6 bases, in that order; junction bases with no gene match: 4. There are 15 residues in the CDR3. Germline CDR1 is SGHVS and CDR2 is FQNEAQ. CDR3 sequence: CASSSTSGGADTQYF. CDR3 in DNA: TGTGCCAGCAGCTCTACTAGCGGGGGGGCGGATACGCAGTATTTT.

The chain is built from TRBV5-4 and TRBJ2-3, with a weak D call TRBD2 (6 bases). The V gene lost 0 bases and the J gene lost 3 bases, with 14 bases spanning the gap. CDR3 length: 16 amino acids. CDR1 SGHNT and CDR2 YYREEE come from the germline V gene (reference sequence). CDR3 sequence (DNA): TGTGCCAGCAGCTTGGAACCAAGCGGAGGGACAGATACGCAGTATTTT. Translation gives CASSLEPSGGTDTQYF.

This clone was counted a single time. The chain employs TRBV7-2 and TRBJ2-7, with D possibly being TRBD1 (6 bases). Germline lookup yields CDR1 SGHTA and CDR2 FQGNSA. V was cut by 2 bases and J by 2 bases, with 22 bases left in between. The CDR3 runs to 18 residues. CDR3 DNA sequence: TGTGCCAGCAGCTTACAATGGGGGCGCTTTATAGATCCCTACGAGCAGTACTTC. Its protein product is CASSLQWGRFIDPYEQYF.

The V and J genes are TRBV2 and TRBJ1-6; 8 bases align to TRBD1. Trimming at V came to 6 bases and at J to 2 bases, leaving 6 bases not matched to a gene. CDR3 length: 16 amino acids. Germline V lookup: CDR1 SNHLY, CDR2 FYNNEI. The CDR3 sequence: CASSSTGVAYNSPLHF. DNA of the CDR3: TGTGCCAGCAGCTCGACAGGGGTCGCCTATAATTCACCCCTCCACTTT.

V is TRBV11-1 and J is TRBJ2-5, with 8 nucleotides matching TRBD2. From germline, CDR1 is SGHAT and CDR2 FQDESV (reference sequence). The CDR3 sequence is 14 residues long. Trimming took 4 bases from V and 5 from J; bases not matched to a gene: 6. In DNA form, the CDR3 reads TGTGCCAGCAGCTCTCTCCCGGGGGGGGAGACCCAGTACTTC. Translated, it gives CASSSLPGGETQYF.

This clone is medium-sized by share. The chain carries TRBV6-5 and TRBJ2-2; TRBD2 matches at 8 bases. The CDR3 consists of 14 residues. The V and J ends lost 8 bases and 5 bases, in that order; junction bases with no gene match: 7. Germline CDR1 and CDR2: MNHEY and SVGAGI. The CDR3 region is CASHGGADTGELFF. CDR3 nucleotide sequence: TGTGCCAGCCACGGGGGGGCCGATACCGGGGAGCTGTTTTTT.

The rearrangement links TRBV7-2 to TRBJ2-1; 13 nucleotides agree with TRBD2. V lost 5 bases to trimming and J lost 12 bases; unmatched junction nucleotides: 7. Germline loops: CDR1 SGHTA, CDR2 FQGNSA. CDR3 length: 14 amino acids. The CDR3 DNA sequence: TGTGCCAGCAGCCCCTGGACTAGCGGGGGTGTGCAGTTCTTC. Translated, it gives CASSPWTSGGVQFF.

The CDR3 spells CAISPSQETQYF. The CDR3 nucleotides are TGTGCCATCTCCCCCAGCCAAGAGACCCAGTACTTC. The gene calls are TRBV10-3 and TRBJ2-5; no clear D. The germline CDR1 and CDR2 sequences are ENHRY and SYGVKD. The V end was cut by 8 bases, the J end by 1 base, with 8 bases between. The CDR3 is made up of 12 amino acids.

V is TRBV5-1 and J is TRBJ2-5, with 8 bases matching TRBD2. Germline assignment: CDR1 SGHRS and CDR2 YFSETQ. The ends lost 0 bases at V and 5 bases at J; junction bases unmatched: 3. The length of the CDR3 is 14 residues. CDR3 protein: CASSLAASGETQYF. The CDR3 DNA sequence: TGCGCCAGCAGCTTGGCGGCTAGCGGGGAGACCCAGTACTTC. Based on the CDR3 plus reference TRBV5-1 and TRBJ2-5, the full variable domain is KAGVTQTPRYLIKTRGQQVTLSCSPISGHRSVSWYQQTPGQGLQFLFEYFSETQRNKGNFPGRFSGRQFSNSRSEMNVSTLELGDSALYLCASSLAASGETQYFGPGTRLLVL.

V and J are TRBV5-1 and TRBJ1-1, with 10 positions matching TRBD1. From germline, CDR1 is SGHRS and CDR2 YFSETQ. The V and J ends lost 1 base and 5 bases, in that order; junction bases with no gene match: 11. The CDR3 is 17 amino acids. The CDR3 is CASSLIPTGGAETEAFF. CDR3 sequence (DNA): TGCGCCAGCAGCTTGATCCCGACAGGGGGCGCCGAGACTGAAGCTTTCTTT.

The chain combines TRBV6-4 with TRBJ1-6; TRBD1 might be the D (5 bases). Per the germline V gene, CDR1 is MRHNA and CDR2 is SNTAGT. Trimming took 6 bases from V and 10 from J, leaving 19 bases between them. The CDR3 spans 15 residues. The CDR3, as DNA: TGTGCCAGCAGCCCGACTTCTGGGTGGGGCTCACCCCTCCACTTT. It translates to CASSPTSGWGSPLHF.

This clone was counted once. The chain uses TRBV5-1 and TRBJ2-7, with 8 bases aligning to TRBD1. Germline assignment: CDR1 SGHRS and CDR2 YFSETQ. The CDR3 consists of 14 residues. V lost 4 bases to trimming and J lost 2 bases; unmatched junction nucleotides: 5. The DNA of the CDR3 is TGCGCCAGCAGCCGCGGGACAGGACCCTACGAGCAGTACTTC. Its protein is CASSRGTGPYEQYF.

The chain uses TRBV25-1 and TRBJ2-5; D is undetermined. Trimming stripped 10 bases from V and 2 bases from J, with 14 bases between. Germline CDR1 MGHDK, CDR2 SYGVNS. The CDR3 runs to 13 residues. The CDR3 reads CATSVPAQETQYF. DNA of the CDR3: TGTGCCACCTCAGTCCCCGCTCAAGAGACCCAGTACTTC.

This clone has only one observation. The chain has TRBV6-6 and TRBJ2-1, with a tentative D call TRBD1 (6 bases). The CDR3 is 16 amino acids. Trimming took off 0 bases at V and 4 bases at J, with 13 bases between the two ends. Germline CDR1 reads MNHNY; CDR2 reads SVGAGI (reference sequence). This chain's CDR3 is CASSYSGARLYNEQFF. The CDR3 DNA follows: TGTGCCAGCAGTTACTCGGGGGCCAGGTTATACAATGAGCAGTTCTTC.

The chain has TRBV10-3 and TRBJ2-5; perhaps TRBD1 as D (6 bases). CDR1 and CDR2 from the germline V gene are ENHRY and SYGVKD. Trimming cost V 10 bases and J 3 bases, with 12 bases left between them. The CDR3 loop spans 12 amino acids. The CDR3 region is CATATGKETQYF. CDR3 nucleotide sequence: TGTGCCACAGCGACAGGAAAAGAGACCCAGTACTTC.

This clone was detected only a few times. The rearrangement links TRBV27 to TRBJ1-1, with D uncertain. CDR1 and CDR2 from the germline V gene are MNHEY and SMNVEV (reference sequence). The CDR3 is made up of 12 amino acids. Trimming left V 10 bases short and J 1 base short, with 10 bases between. CDR3 region: CATGQTNTEAFF. The CDR3 DNA reads as TGTGCCACGGGTCAGACGAACACTGAAGCTTTCTTT.

This chain connects TRBV19 to TRBJ1-2; D is undetermined. The germline V gene has CDR1 LNHDA and CDR2 SQIVND (reference sequence). Trimming removed 5 bases at V and 0 bases at J, with 10 bases between. The CDR3 length is 14 residues. The CDR3 coding sequence is TGTGCCAGTAGTCCGACACTAGCTAACTATGGCTACACCTTC. Residues: CASSPTLANYGYTF.